The TCR beta chain under discussion was sequenced for a study of vaccination effects on CD4 cells after COVID-19. For the study at large: All study participants received two doses of BNT162b2 or mRNA-1273 vaccine.

Of note for this clone: What it binds is unknown.

Clones were read by immunoSEQ multiplex PCR, and TCRdb kept only the in-frame ones, dropping some. This sample has tens of thousands of clones, with more than 65% found just once. General observations from the study: Few convalescent patients were studied, and early post-infection samples were lacking. Marked clonal contraction was seen in infection- and vaccine-induced clones late after vaccination.

Within the ViraFEST assay, antigen-specific CD4+ T cells underwent expansion with viral peptide pools prior to sequencing. With 10 to 11 days of culture completed, CD4+ T cells were isolated. SARS-CoV-2 infection was confirmed by PCR in the person between March and December 2020. Each culture well received around 2 million PBMC. These cells were then cultured in IMDM with about 9.9 IU/ml IL-2 and 9.5 to 10 ug/ml peptides. The germline gives CDR1 KGHSH, CDR2 LQKENI. This CDR3 is 13 amino acids long. The junction had 4 bases not matched to a gene; V was cut back by 6 bases and J by 5 bases. The sequence derives from a human donor who had a prior SARS-CoV-2 infection. Sequenced here: CD4+ T cells from PBMCs cultured with HIV peptides, sampled before COVID-19 vaccination. The subset here: HIV-1 Nef peptide pool negative control/reference culture. This sequence joins TRBV18 and TRBJ2-5; 9 nucleotides line up with TRBD1. The CDR3 loop reads CASSRTGEETQYF. CDR3 bases: TGTGCCAGCTCCCGGACAGGGGAGGAGACCCAGTACTTC.